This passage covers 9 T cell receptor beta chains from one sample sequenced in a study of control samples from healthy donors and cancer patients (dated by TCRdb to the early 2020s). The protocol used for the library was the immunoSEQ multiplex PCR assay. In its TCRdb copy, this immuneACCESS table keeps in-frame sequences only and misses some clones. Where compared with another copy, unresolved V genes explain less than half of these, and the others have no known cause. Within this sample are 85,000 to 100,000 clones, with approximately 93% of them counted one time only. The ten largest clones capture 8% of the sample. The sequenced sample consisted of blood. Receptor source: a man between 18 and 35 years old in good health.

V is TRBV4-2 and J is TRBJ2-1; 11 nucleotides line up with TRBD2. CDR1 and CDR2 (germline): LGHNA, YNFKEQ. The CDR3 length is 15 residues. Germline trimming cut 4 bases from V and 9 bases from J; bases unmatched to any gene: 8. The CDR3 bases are TGTGCCAGCAGCCTAACCCTAGCGGGAGGCGCTGAGCAGTTCTTC. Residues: CASSLTLAGGAEQFF.

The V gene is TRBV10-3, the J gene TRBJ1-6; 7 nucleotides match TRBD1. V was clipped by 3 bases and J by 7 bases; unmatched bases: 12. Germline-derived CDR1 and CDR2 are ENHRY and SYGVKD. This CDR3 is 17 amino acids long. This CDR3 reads CAISERQVTGQNSPLHF. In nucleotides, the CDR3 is TGTGCCATCAGTGAACGTCAGGTGACAGGGCAGAATTCACCCCTCCACTTT.

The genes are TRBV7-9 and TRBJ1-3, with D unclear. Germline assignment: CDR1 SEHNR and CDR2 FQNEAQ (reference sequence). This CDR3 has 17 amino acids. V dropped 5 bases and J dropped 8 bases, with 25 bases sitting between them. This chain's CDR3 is CASSPRTGGRTGDTIYF. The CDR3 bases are TGTGCCAGCAGCCCACGGACTGGAGGCAGGACGGGTGACACCATATATTTT. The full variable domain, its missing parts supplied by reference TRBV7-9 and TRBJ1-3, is DTGVSQNPRHKITKRGQNVTFRCDPISEHNRLYWYRQTLGQGPEFLTYFQNEAQLEKSRLLSDRFSAERPKGSFSTLEIQRTEQGDSAMYLCASSPRTGGRTGDTIYFGEGSWLTVV.

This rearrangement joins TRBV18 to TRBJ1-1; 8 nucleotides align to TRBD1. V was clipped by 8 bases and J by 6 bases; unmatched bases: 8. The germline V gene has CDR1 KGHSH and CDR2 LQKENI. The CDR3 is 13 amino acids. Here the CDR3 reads CASTQDRGAEAFF. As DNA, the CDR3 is TGTGCCAGCACTCAAGACAGGGGCGCTGAAGCTTTCTTT.

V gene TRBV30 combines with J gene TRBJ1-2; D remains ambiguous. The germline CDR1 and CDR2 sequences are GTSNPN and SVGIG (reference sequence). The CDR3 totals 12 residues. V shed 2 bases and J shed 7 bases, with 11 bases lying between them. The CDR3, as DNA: TGTGCCTGGAGTCCACCCGGGGTTGGCTACACCTTC. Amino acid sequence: CAWSPPGVGYTF.

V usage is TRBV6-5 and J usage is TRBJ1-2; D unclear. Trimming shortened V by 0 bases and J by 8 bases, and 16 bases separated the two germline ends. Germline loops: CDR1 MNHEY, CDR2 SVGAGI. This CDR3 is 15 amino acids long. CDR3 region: CASSYSSGRRRGYTF. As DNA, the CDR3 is TGTGCCAGCAGTTACTCGAGTGGCCGGAGGAGAGGCTACACCTTC.

The CDR3 here is CASSLKSRNTEAFF. CDR3 nucleotides: TGTGCCAGTAGCCTTAAATCCAGGAACACTGAAGCTTTCTTT. V is TRBV19 and J is TRBJ1-1; D remains ambiguous. CDR3 length: 14 residues. With 6 bases removed from V and 1 base from J, the gap between germline ends came to 12 bases. Germline V gene sequence: CDR1 LNHDA, CDR2 SQIVND (reference sequence).

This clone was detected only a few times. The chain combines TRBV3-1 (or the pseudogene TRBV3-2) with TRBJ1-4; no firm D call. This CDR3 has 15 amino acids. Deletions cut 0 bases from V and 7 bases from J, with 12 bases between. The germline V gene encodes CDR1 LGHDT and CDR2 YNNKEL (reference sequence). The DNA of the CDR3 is TGTGCCAGCAGCCAAGAAGTGGACTTACCTGAAAAACTGTTTTTT. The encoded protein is CASSQEVDLPEKLFF.

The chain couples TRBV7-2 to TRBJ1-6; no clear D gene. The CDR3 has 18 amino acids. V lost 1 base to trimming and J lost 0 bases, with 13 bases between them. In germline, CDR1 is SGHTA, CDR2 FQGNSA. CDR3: CASSLDGPQSSYNSPLHF. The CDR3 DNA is TGTGCCAGCAGCTTAGATGGGCCGCAGAGCTCCTATAATTCACCCCTCCACTTT.